This T cell receptor (beta chain) was captured by sequencing in a study of OX40 agonist ivuxolimab in advanced cancers. Details on this clone: The antigen remains undetermined.

Clones were read by immunoSEQ multiplex PCR, and TCRdb kept only the in-frame ones, dropping some. The sample includes tens of thousands of clones, 70% to 90% of them seen just once. Study-wide results and caveats: Partial responders at 0.1-3.0 mg/kg showed near-lowest clonal expansion. Mean expanded clone counts were higher in CD8+ than CD4+ T cells. At 0.1 to 3.0 mg/kg and by week 6, CD4+ and CD8+ T cells in the blood had expanded clonally.

Per the germline V gene, CDR1 is SGHTA and CDR2 is FQGNSA. The CDR3 has 18 residues. Sequencing used CD4+ or CD8+ T cells sorted from blood, obtained in a trial of the OX40 agonist ivuxolimab. The chain combines TRBV7-2 with TRBJ2-5; 15 nucleotides match TRBD2. The J call may be incorrect, as the DNA end agrees better with TRBJ2-7. This TCR derives from an adult with an advanced solid tumor such as melanoma, head and neck, liver or kidney cancer. Here the CDR3 DNA reads TGTGCCAGCAGCTCACCGGGACTAGCGGGAGGTGAATACTACGAGCAGTACTTC. It yields the protein CASSSPGLAGGEYYEQYF.